The 31 T cell receptor beta chains given below trace back to one sample, sequenced in a study of regulatory T cells in long-lasting Graves disease. Libraries of TCR beta came from iRepertoire HTBI primers plus Arm-PCR of CDR3 regions. From the multiplex PCR reads, TCRdb called clonotypes with MiXCR, one entry per CDR3 protein. The repertoire consists of fewer than 400,000 distinct CDR3 sequences, with less than 25% occurring once and the leading ten covering around 21%. This sample's time point: persistent/refractory GD, antithyroid drugs over 5 years with positive TRAb. Extracted PBMC RNA gave rise to the TCR library. The source was peripheral blood mononuclear cells (PBMCs), collected when the disease was refractory, from a patient treated with antithyroid drugs. These receptor sequences come from a female donor with Graves disease.

This clonotype turned up a few times. The rearrangement joins TRBV9 to TRBJ1-3; D is unresolved. This CDR3 has 14 residues. V was cut by 7 bases and J by 0 bases, with 11 bases left in between. The germline gives CDR1 SGDLS, CDR2 YYNGEE. CDR3 sequence (DNA): TGTGCCAGCGGACCGGCGGGCTCTGGAAACACCATATATTTT. The encoded protein is CASGPAGSGNTIYF. Full variable domain (outside the CDR3, taken from reference TRBV9 and TRBJ1-3): DSGVTQTPKHLITATGQRVTLRCSPRSGDLSVYWYQQSLDQGLQFLIQYYNGEERAKGNILERFSAQQFPDLHSELNLSSLELGDSALYFCASGPAGSGNTIYFGEGSWLTVV.

This clonotype was seen only once. Possible read error: a much larger clone is one base away. The V and J genes are TRBV28 and TRBJ1-2; D is unresolved. CDR1 MDHEN and CDR2 SYDVKM come from the germline V gene. The CDR3 length is 16 residues. The DNA for the CDR3 is TGTGTCAGCAGTTTTACCCGACGGTCTAGTAGCTATGGCTACACCTTC. Protein sequence: CVSSFTRRSSSYGYTF.

This clonotype has only a few counts. The rearrangement uses TRBV20-1 and TRBJ1-2, with 7 bases that match TRBD1. The CDR3 has 13 residues. Germline V gives CDR1 DFQATT, CDR2 SNEGSKA (reference sequence). The CDR3 loop is CRIRGPGNPGYTF. In nucleotides, the CDR3 is TGCAGGATTAGGGGGCCGGGTAATCCAGGCTACACCTTC.

In this sample, this clonotype turned up a few times. The chain employs TRBV27 and TRBJ1-5; weak D call: TRBD1 (6 bases). V was pared by 6 bases and J by 7 bases, with 19 bases between. The germline CDR1 and CDR2 sequences are MNHEY and SMNVEV (reference sequence). CDR3 size: 15 residues. The CDR3 DNA follows: TGTGCCAGCAGATTAATGTCCGGGACACGGCAGCCCCAGCATTTT. Encoded protein: CASRLMSGTRQPQHF.

In this sample, this clonotype turned up many times. The rearrangement links TRBV2 to TRBJ1-5; D remains ambiguous. From germline, CDR1 is SNHLY and CDR2 FYNNEI. The length of the CDR3 is 12 residues. V was clipped by 7 bases and J by 7 bases, with 11 bases between them. Here the CDR3 reads CASMNPGQPQHF. The DNA of the CDR3 is TGTGCCAGCATGAATCCGGGGCAGCCCCAGCATTTT.

This clonotype was recorded at least ten times. V gene TRBV12-3 or TRBV12-4 combines with J gene TRBJ1-2; D possibly corresponds to TRBD1 (6 bases). The CDR3 covers 14 residues. V lost 2 bases and J 6 bases, leaving 13 bases between the germline ends. The CDR3 DNA reads as TGTGCCAGCAGTTTAAGGTTGGGGGCGCATGGCTACACCTTC. Residues: CASSLRLGAHGYTF.

This clonotype was recorded many times. The gene calls are TRBV28 and TRBJ1-1; D is undetermined. The CDR3 extends over 16 amino acids. Germline lookup yields CDR1 MDHEN and CDR2 SYDVKM. The V and J ends lost 7 bases and 5 bases respectively, with 23 bases between them. The CDR3 loop is CASTLGLLARRTEAFF. CDR3 sequence (DNA): TGTGCCAGCACCCTGGGTCTGTTGGCGCGGAGAACTGAAGCTTTCTTT.

This clonotype was detected many times. The chain couples TRBV12-3 or TRBV12-4 to TRBJ2-2; TRBD2 matches at 8 bases. V shed 7 bases, J shed 0 bases, and the junction held 4 bases outside the gene matches. The CDR3 is 15 amino acids. The CDR3 is CASTPGGSNTGELFF. The CDR3 nucleotides are TGTGCCAGCACCCCGGGGGGGTCGAACACCGGGGAGCTGTTTTTT.

This clonotype was recorded at least ten times. The rearrangement joins TRBV5-6 to TRBJ2-7; 7 nucleotides agree with TRBD1. The J segment lost 4 bases and the V segment lost 3 bases, leaving 10 bases of the junction unmatched. Germline V CDR1 and CDR2: SGHDT, YYEEEE. This CDR3 comprises 15 residues. This CDR3 is CASSSGQPGGYEQYF. The CDR3 bases are TGTGCCAGCAGCTCGGGACAGCCCGGTGGATACGAGCAGTACTTC.

The chain is built from TRBV27 and TRBJ2-7; 7 nucleotides agree with TRBD2. The CDR3 totals 14 residues. Trimming at V came to 7 bases and at J to 4 bases, leaving 10 bases not matched to a gene. CDR1 and CDR2 (germline): MNHEY, SMNVEV (reference sequence). DNA for the CDR3: TGTGCCAGCAATAACCAGGGACTACCGTACGAGCAGTACTTC. Amino acid sequence: CASNNQGLPYEQYF.

This clonotype has ten or more counts. The chain has TRBV2 and TRBJ1-1; a weak D match, TRBD1 (6 bases). The germline V and J ends were trimmed by 8 bases and 8 bases, with 9 bases remaining between them. The V gene's germline CDR1 is SNHLY and CDR2 FYNNEI. This CDR3 has 10 residues. The CDR3 reads CASGDREAFF. The CDR3 DNA follows: TGTGCCAGCGGCGACAGGGAAGCTTTCTTT.

This clonotype was counted ten times or more. This chain joins TRBV12-3 or TRBV12-4 and TRBJ1-2, with D perhaps TRBD1 (5 bases). This CDR3 is built from 14 residues. V lost 0 bases to trimming and J lost 4 bases, with 9 bases between them. The CDR3 nucleotides are TGTGCCAGCAGTTTAGCGCTGGGGGGCTATGGCTACACCTTC. This encodes CASSLALGGYGYTF.

This clonotype was seen a handful of times. The V call is TRBV11-2, the J call TRBJ2-5; D call uncertain. The CDR3 spans 13 residues. Germline V CDR1 and CDR2: SGHAT, FQNNGV. V lost 1 base and J lost 5, with 8 bases in between. CDR3 sequence reads: CASSLALFETQYF. CDR3 sequence (DNA): TGTGCCAGCAGCTTAGCCCTCTTTGAGACCCAGTACTTC.

This clonotype was recorded at least ten times. The chain carries TRBV13 and TRBJ1-2; 7 bases agree with TRBD1. The trim removed 5 bases at V and 8 bases at J, leaving 11 bases unmatched. CDR1 and CDR2 from the germline V gene are PRHDT and FYEKMQ (reference sequence). This CDR3 contains 14 residues. CDR3 bases: TGTGCCAGCAGCGGTCAGGGGGGGGCGTCCGGCTACACCTTC. It specifies CASSGQGGASGYTF.

The sample holds a few counts of this clonotype. The chain links TRBV4-1 to TRBJ2-5; D call uncertain. Germline CDR1 is MGHRA and CDR2 is YSYEKL. CDR3 length: 13 amino acids. The germline V and J ends were trimmed by 1 base and 5 bases, with 8 bases remaining between them. The CDR3 region is CASSQVMPETQYF. DNA of the CDR3: TGCGCCAGCAGCCAAGTGATGCCGGAGACCCAGTACTTC.

CDR3 sequence (DNA): TGCAGTGCTAGAGATCGTCGTTTATCGGGGCCCTCCAGCTCCTACGAGCAGTACTTC. Protein sequence: CSARDRRLSGPSSSYEQYF. This chain links TRBV20-1 with TRBJ2-7; D may match TRBD1 or TRBD2 (5 bases each). The CDR3 extends over 19 amino acids. The V gene's germline CDR1 is DFQATT and CDR2 SNEGSKA (reference sequence). The germline V and J ends were trimmed by 0 bases and 0 bases, with 24 bases remaining between them.

The sample holds one count of this clonotype. J is TRBJ2-1 and V is TRBV11-1; D remains ambiguous. The V end lost 1 base, the J end lost 9 bases, and 13 bases lay between the germline ends. Per germline, CDR1 SGHAT and CDR2 FQDESV (reference sequence). The CDR3 length is 14 residues. The CDR3 bases are TGTGCCAGCAGCTTAGTGGCCCTCTCGGTTGAGCAGTTCTTC. Amino acid sequence: CASSLVALSVEQFF.

This clonotype was counted only a few times. This chain connects TRBV29-1 to TRBJ2-5; no reliable D call. Trimming cost V 6 bases and J 4 bases, with 18 bases left between them. The CDR3 covers 14 residues. Germline CDR1 and CDR2: SQVTM and ANQGSEA. DNA for the CDR3: TGCAGCGTGGCTCATTATTCGCAAGGAGAGACCCAGTACTTC. Amino acid sequence: CSVAHYSQGETQYF.

This rearrangement joins TRBV7-2 to TRBJ1-1; D unresolved. The CDR3 is made up of 13 amino acids. V was cut by 3 bases and J by 3 bases, with 8 bases left in between. Germline CDR1 and CDR2: SGHTA and FQGNSA. The chain's CDR3 is CASSFGRDTEAFF. For the CDR3, the DNA is TGTGCCAGCAGCTTTGGGCGTGACACTGAAGCTTTCTTT. Using reference TRBV7-2 and TRBJ1-1 for the parts outside the CDR3, the full variable domain is GAGVSQSPSNKVTEKGKDVELRCDPISGHTALYWYRQSLGQGLEFLIYFQGNSAPDKSGLPSDRFSAERTGGSVSTLTIQRTQQEDSAVYLCASSFGRDTEAFFGQGTRLTVV.

The J gene is TRBJ1-1, the V gene TRBV7-2; D not resolved. The CDR3 runs 13 residues. Trimming removed 5 bases from V and 3 bases from J, with 10 bases in between. Looked up from germline, CDR1 is SGHTA and CDR2 is FQGNSA. CDR3 residues: CASSPPSYTEAFF. CDR3 nucleotides: TGTGCCAGCAGCCCCCCCTCCTACACTGAAGCTTTCTTT.

The gene calls are TRBV20-1 and TRBJ2-7; 13 bases fit TRBD2. Germline V CDR1 and CDR2: DFQATT, SNEGSKA (reference sequence). The length of the CDR3 is 18 residues. Trimming cost V 6 bases and J 2 bases; bases outside gene matches: 16. CDR3 region: CSAKGRTSGGPIPYEQYF. CDR3 bases: TGCAGTGCCAAGGGCCGGACTAGCGGGGGACCCATTCCCTACGAGCAGTACTTC.

At least ten counts were recorded for this clonotype. The chain uses TRBV20-1 and TRBJ2-5, with D tentatively TRBD2 (6 bases). In germline, CDR1 is DFQATT, CDR2 SNEGSKA (reference sequence). Between the trimmed V and J ends, which lost 0 bases and 4 bases, there was a span of 27 bases. CDR3 length: 19 residues. DNA for the CDR3: TGCAGTGCTAGAGATTCGTTAGCGGACCAAAACCTAATAAGAGAGACCCAGTACTTC. It yields the protein CSARDSLADQNLIRETQYF.

The chain is built from TRBV19 and TRBJ2-7; the D gene is possibly TRBD1 (5 bases). This CDR3 is 11 amino acids long. V was shortened by 8 bases and J by 5 bases, with 10 bases between the two germline ends. Germline V lookup: CDR1 LNHDA, CDR2 SQIVND (reference sequence). This CDR3 reads CASQWGHEQYF. The CDR3 coding sequence is TGTGCCAGTCAATGGGGCCACGAGCAGTACTTC.

This clonotype was found many times. The chain carries TRBV19 and TRBJ2-5; TRBD1 matches at 8 bases. The CDR3 is 13 amino acids. Germline lookup yields CDR1 LNHDA and CDR2 SQIVND (reference sequence). V was pared by 8 bases and J by 5 bases, with 7 bases of the junction left unmatched. For the CDR3, the DNA is TGTGCCAGTTCTATGACAGGGGTGGAGACCCAGTACTTC. Its protein is CASSMTGVETQYF. Drawing the rest from reference TRBV19 and TRBJ2-5, the complete variable domain is DGGITQSPKYLFRKEGQNVTLSCEQNLNHDAMYWYRQDPGQGLRLIYYSQIVNDFQKGDIAEGYSVSREKKESFPLTVTSAQKNPTAFYLCASSMTGVETQYFGPGTRLLVL.

This clonotype was recorded at least ten times. This chain uses TRBV2 with TRBJ2-7; TRBD2 matches at 8 bases. V lost 4 bases and J lost 3; bases outside the gene matches: 11. CDR1 SNHLY and CDR2 FYNNEI come from the germline V gene. The CDR3 is 16 residues long. The CDR3 bases are TGTGCCAGCAGTGTCGGGGGGGGGCGGAGAGGCTACGAGCAGTACTTC. Translating it yields CASSVGGGRRGYEQYF.

This clonotype occurred many times. This chain connects TRBV28 to TRBJ2-7; 8 bases are shared with TRBD2. The junction had 7 bases not matched to a gene; V was cut back by 5 bases and J by 1 base. The CDR3 consists of 15 residues. Germline V gene sequence: CDR1 MDHEN, CDR2 SYDVKM. CDR3 in amino acids: CASSDIAGISYEQYF. CDR3 bases: TGTGCCAGCAGTGATATAGCGGGAATATCCTACGAGCAGTACTTC.

This chain connects TRBV29-1 to TRBJ2-2, with TRBD1 as a possible D gene (6 bases). CDR3 size: 14 residues. Germline CDR1 is SQVTM and CDR2 is ANQGSEA. The V gene lost 4 bases and the J gene lost 4 bases, with 13 bases spanning the gap. The CDR3 DNA is TGCAGCGTTGCCCCGGGACATAGCACCGGGGAGCTGTTTTTT. This sequence encodes CSVAPGHSTGELFF.

This clonotype was detected many times. J is TRBJ2-2 and V is TRBV20-1; D is unclear. The germline CDR1 and CDR2 sequences are DFQATT and SNEGSKA (reference sequence). There are 14 residues in the CDR3. The V end lost 3 bases, the J end lost 2 bases, and 10 bases lay between the germline ends. This chain's CDR3 is CSARSGGNTGELFF. DNA for the CDR3: TGCAGTGCTAGGAGTGGTGGTAACACCGGGGAGCTGTTTTTT.

In its sample, this clonotype was seen many times. This chain joins TRBV7-9 and TRBJ1-2; 7 nucleotides line up with TRBD1. The ends lost 5 bases at V and 4 bases at J; junction bases unmatched: 10. Germline lookup yields CDR1 SEHNR and CDR2 FQNEAQ (reference sequence). This CDR3 region has 15 residues. CDR3 sequence reads: CASSAPGQSLYGYTF. CDR3 DNA: TGTGCCAGCAGCGCACCGGGACAGAGCCTCTATGGCTACACCTTC.

This chain connects TRBV19 to TRBJ2-2; 8 bases match TRBD2. Germline CDR1 LNHDA, CDR2 SQIVND (reference sequence). The CDR3 loop spans 18 amino acids. With 5 bases clipped from V and 1 base from J, the junction kept 12 bases outside the gene matches. CDR3: CASSPSAGAAMNTGELFF. DNA for the CDR3: TGTGCCAGTAGTCCCTCAGCGGGAGCCGCGATGAACACCGGGGAGCTGTTTTTT.

This clonotype appeared a few times. The V and J genes are TRBV30 and TRBJ1-1, with unresolved D. In germline, CDR1 is GTSNPN, CDR2 SVGIG (reference sequence). The CDR3 extends over 13 amino acids. Trimming stripped 2 bases from V and 11 bases from J, with 18 bases between. CDR3 loop: CAWSNSPSLQAFF. CDR3 coding DNA: TGTGCCTGGAGTAACAGTCCCTCTTTACAGGCTTTCTTT.